This TCR beta chain came from a study of blood T cell repertoires in COVID-19. Whole-study context: Specimens from acute and convalescent COVID-19 originated in the United States, Italy and Spain. In each case, the material was cDNA or gDNA derived from T cells, B-cell-depleted T cells, or PBMCs.

Authors' processing steps: Nucleated cell counts were estimated from reference gene primer amplification. The repertoire was sequenced with immunoSEQ multiplex PCR; TCRdb's copy has only in-frame clones and lacks some. For V, J and clone size, that table is used; D and trimming come from the DNA. Of roughly 200,000 clones detected, approximately 88% appear once; the ten largest clones hold under 4.5%. From germline, CDR1 is SGDLS and CDR2 YYNGEE. The CDR3 totals 18 residues. V lost 3 bases, J lost 8 bases, and 27 bases lay in between. The source material was peripheral blood. The gene calls are TRBV9 and TRBJ2-1; D perhaps matches TRBD2 (6 bases). The source of this sequence is a woman between 25 and 40 years old with acute or convalescent COVID-19. The CDR3 nucleotides are TGTGCCAGCAGCGCTGGGGCCCTAGCAGCCTACAGGAGGGATGAGCAGTTCTTC. Encoded protein: CASSAGALAAYRRDEQFF.